Shown below are 14 T cell receptor beta chains from a single sample sequenced in a study of T-cell reconstitution after alpha-beta-depleted transplantation in children. Unique molecular identifiers were incorporated into the prepared TCRbeta library. TCRdb independently ran MiXCR on the PCR reads; one entry per CDR3 protein. The sample lists more than 200,000 distinct CDR3 sequences; roughly a quarter were seen once. The material was PBMCs, mostly from graft donor cells, obtained 360 days after TCRalphabeta/CD19-depleted stem cell transplant. These TCRs come from a female patient aged 2-9 years who had a stem cell transplant for congenital amegakaryocytic thrombocytopenia, so the T cells may come from the graft donor.

V and J are TRBV6-5 and TRBJ2-7; the D is unclear. V lost 4 bases and J 2 bases, leaving 12 bases between the germline ends. Germline assignment: CDR1 MNHEY and CDR2 SVGAGI. The CDR3 sequence is 14 residues long. CDR3 nucleotides: TGTGCCAGCAGTTTGCACCCAACGACCTACGAGCAGTACTTC. This translates into CASSLHPTTYEQYF.

This rearrangement joins TRBV6-5 to TRBJ2-3, with 7 bases identical to TRBD1. Trimming took 2 bases from V and 3 from J; bases not matched to a gene: 5. The V gene's germline CDR1 is MNHEY and CDR2 SVGAGI. The CDR3 extends over 15 amino acids. The CDR3 sequence is CASSYKGAKTDTQYF. CDR3 DNA: TGTGCCAGCAGTTACAAGGGGGCAAAGACAGATACGCAGTATTTT.

This clonotype was seen a few times. The gene calls are TRBV20-1 and TRBJ1-1; a weak D match, TRBD1 (6 bases). CDR1 DFQATT and CDR2 SNEGSKA come from the germline V gene (reference sequence). The CDR3 loop spans 15 amino acids. V lost 4 bases, J lost 1 base, and 16 bases lay in between. As DNA, the CDR3 is TGCAGTGCTAAAGAGATATCGGGGGCGAACACTGAAGCTTTCTTT. It is translated as CSAKEISGANTEAFF.

This chain joins TRBV5-1 and TRBJ2-3, with 7 bases fitting TRBD1. The J segment lost 2 bases and the V segment lost 4 bases, leaving 10 bases of the junction unmatched. CDR1 is SGHRS and CDR2 is YFSETQ in the germline V gene. This CDR3 spans 16 amino acids. CDR3 nucleotide sequence: TGCGCCAGCAGCCCCGCCAGGACAGGCTTCACAGATACGCAGTATTTT. It encodes CASSPARTGFTDTQYF.

The V gene is TRBV6-2 or TRBV6-3, the J gene TRBJ2-7, with 11 bases fitting TRBD1. Trimming took 8 bases from V and 4 from J; bases not matched to a gene: 10. Per the germline V gene, CDR1 is MNHEY and CDR2 is SVGEGT. The CDR3 has 15 amino acids. This CDR3 reads CASSLPGTGGYEQYF. The CDR3 DNA reads TGTGCCAGCTCCCTACCCGGGACAGGGGGTTACGAGCAGTACTTC.

This clonotype has a handful of counts. The chain combines TRBV7-2 with TRBJ2-7; D is undetermined. The CDR3 covers 12 residues. The germline V gene encodes CDR1 SGHTA and CDR2 FQGNSA. V was cut by 4 bases and J by 4 bases, with 8 bases left in between. Written as DNA, the CDR3 is TGTGCCAGCAGCTCCTCTAGGTACGAGCAGTACTTC. Its protein is CASSSSRYEQYF.

This clonotype was detected a few times. The chain links TRBV20-1 to TRBJ2-3; a possible D gene is TRBD2 (5 bases). The CDR3 is made up of 16 amino acids. The V end lost 3 bases, the J end lost 0 bases, and 16 bases lay between the germline ends. Germline values: CDR1 DFQATT, CDR2 SNEGSKA (reference sequence). Here the CDR3 reads CSASQTRTPSTDTQYF. The CDR3 coding sequence is TGCAGTGCTAGTCAGACCCGGACTCCTAGCACAGATACGCAGTATTTT.

This chain links TRBV5-1 with TRBJ2-2; no firm D call. Trimming removed 0 bases at V and 5 bases at J, with 11 bases between. Germline lookup yields CDR1 SGHRS and CDR2 YFSETQ. This CDR3 has 15 residues. CDR3 DNA sequence: TGCGCCAGCAGCTTGGGAGCCTTTATAACCGGGGAGCTGTTTTTT. Translating it yields CASSLGAFITGELFF.

The chain joins TRBV2 to TRBJ1-2, with TRBD1 matching over 7 bases. The CDR3 loop spans 13 amino acids. Per the germline V gene, CDR1 is SNHLY and CDR2 is FYNNEI. The V and J ends lost 6 bases and 3 bases, in that order; junction bases with no gene match: 4. The CDR3 spells CASSYRGDYGYTF. CDR3 bases: TGTGCCAGCAGCTACAGGGGTGACTATGGCTACACCTTC.

The chain employs TRBV12-3 or TRBV12-4 and TRBJ1-1; D is uncertain. The V and J ends lost 5 bases and 0 bases respectively, with 7 bases between them. The CDR3 extends over 13 amino acids. CDR3 nucleotide sequence: TGTGCCAGCAGTCTGCCAATGAACACTGAAGCTTTCTTT. Encoded protein: CASSLPMNTEAFF.

The rearrangement links TRBV5-1 to TRBJ1-5; 9 bases are a match to TRBD1. This CDR3 region has 15 residues. Germline CDR1 SGHRS, CDR2 YFSETQ. Trimming removed 3 bases from V and 4 bases from J; junction bases left unmatched: 5. CDR3 DNA: TGCGCCAGCAGCTGGGGGACAGGGCCTAATCAGCCCCAGCATTTT. Amino acids: CASSWGTGPNQPQHF.

CDR3 loop: CASSLPGKAKNIQYF. The CDR3 bases are TGTGCCAGCAGTTTACCTGGGAAAGCCAAAAACATTCAGTACTTC. V gene TRBV28 combines with J gene TRBJ2-4; the D is unclear. Per the germline V gene, CDR1 is MDHEN and CDR2 is SYDVKM. V gave up 2 bases and J gave up 0 bases, with 8 bases separating them. The CDR3 runs to 15 residues.

This clonotype appeared a few times. The J gene is TRBJ2-1, the V gene TRBV11-2; TRBD2 matches at 8 bases. Germline V gene lookup returns CDR1 SGHAT and CDR2 FQNNGV. V gave up 3 bases and J gave up 9 bases; unmatched junction bases: 7. The CDR3 extends over 14 amino acids. The CDR3 sequence: CASSLRREAREQFF. The CDR3, as DNA: TGTGCCAGCAGCTTGCGGCGGGAGGCTCGTGAGCAGTTCTTC.

This clonotype was counted between two and nine times. The rearrangement uses TRBV5-1 and TRBJ1-2, with D possibly matching TRBD1 (5 bases). The V gene's germline CDR1 is SGHRS and CDR2 YFSETQ. CDR3 length: 14 amino acids. The V end was cut by 0 bases, the J end by 7 bases, with 13 bases between. CDR3 coding DNA: TGCGCCAGCAGCTTGGAAGTGTCAGGGCGTGGCTACACCTTC. It is translated as CASSLEVSGRGYTF.